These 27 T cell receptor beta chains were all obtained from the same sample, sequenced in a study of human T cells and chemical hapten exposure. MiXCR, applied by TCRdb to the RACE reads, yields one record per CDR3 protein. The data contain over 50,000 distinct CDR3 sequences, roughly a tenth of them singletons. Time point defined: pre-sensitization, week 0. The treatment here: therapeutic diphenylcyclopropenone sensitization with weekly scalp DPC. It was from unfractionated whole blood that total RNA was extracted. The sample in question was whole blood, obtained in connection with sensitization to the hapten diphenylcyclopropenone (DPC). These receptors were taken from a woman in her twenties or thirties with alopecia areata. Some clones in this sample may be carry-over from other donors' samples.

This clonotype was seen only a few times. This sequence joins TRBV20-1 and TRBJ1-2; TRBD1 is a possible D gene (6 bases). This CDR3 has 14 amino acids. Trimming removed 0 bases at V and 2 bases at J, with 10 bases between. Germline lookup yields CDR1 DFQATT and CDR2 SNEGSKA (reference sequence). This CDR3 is CSARDQGRNYGYTF. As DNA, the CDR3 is TGCAGTGCTAGAGATCAGGGGCGCAACTATGGCTACACCTTC.

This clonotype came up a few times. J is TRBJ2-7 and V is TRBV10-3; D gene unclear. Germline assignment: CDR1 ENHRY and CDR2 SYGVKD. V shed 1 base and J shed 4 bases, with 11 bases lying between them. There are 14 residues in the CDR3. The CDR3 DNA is TGTGCCATCAGTGAGTTGGACCTAGGGTACGAGCAGTACTTC. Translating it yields CAISELDLGYEQYF.

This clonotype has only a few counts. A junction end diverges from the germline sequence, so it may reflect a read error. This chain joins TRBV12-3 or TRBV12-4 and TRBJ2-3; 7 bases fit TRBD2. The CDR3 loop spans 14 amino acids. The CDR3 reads CASSLSTSIDTQYF. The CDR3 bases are TGTGCCAGCAGTTTATCGACTAGCATAGATACGCAGTATTTT.

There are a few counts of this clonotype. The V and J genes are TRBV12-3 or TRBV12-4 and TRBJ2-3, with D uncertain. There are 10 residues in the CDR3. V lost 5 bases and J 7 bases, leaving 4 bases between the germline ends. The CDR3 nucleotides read TGTGCCAGCAGTAGCAATACGCAGTATTTT. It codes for CASSSNTQYF.

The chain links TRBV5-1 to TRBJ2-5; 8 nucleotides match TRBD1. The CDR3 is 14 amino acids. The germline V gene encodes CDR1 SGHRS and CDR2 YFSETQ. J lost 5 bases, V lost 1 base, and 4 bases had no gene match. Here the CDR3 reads CASSLTGGCETQYF. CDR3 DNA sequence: TGCGCCAGCAGCTTGACAGGGGGATGTGAGACCCAGTACTTC. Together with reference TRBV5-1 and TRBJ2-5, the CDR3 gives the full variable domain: KAGVTQTPRYLIKTRGQQVTLSCSPISGHRSVSWYQQTPGQGLQFLFEYFSETQRNKGNFPGRFSGRQFSNSRSEMNVSTLELGDSALYLCASSLTGGCETQYFGPGTRLLVL.

In nucleotides, the CDR3 is TGCAGTGCTAGGGGGCGGAGGACACCCCTATATGGCTACACCTTC. Translation: CSARGRRTPLYGYTF. The chain has TRBV20-1 and TRBJ1-2; possible D gene TRBD1, 5 bases. The CDR3 runs to 15 residues. Between the trimmed V and J ends, which lost 3 bases and 5 bases, there was a span of 19 bases. Per the germline V gene, CDR1 is DFQATT and CDR2 is SNEGSKA (reference sequence).

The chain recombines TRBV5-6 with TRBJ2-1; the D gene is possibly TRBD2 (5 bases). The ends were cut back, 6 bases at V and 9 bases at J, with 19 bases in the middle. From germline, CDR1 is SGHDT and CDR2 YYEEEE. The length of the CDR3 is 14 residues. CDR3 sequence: CASNPPGTTSEQFF. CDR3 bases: TGTGCCAGCAACCCGCCGGGAACCACATCTGAGCAGTTCTTC.

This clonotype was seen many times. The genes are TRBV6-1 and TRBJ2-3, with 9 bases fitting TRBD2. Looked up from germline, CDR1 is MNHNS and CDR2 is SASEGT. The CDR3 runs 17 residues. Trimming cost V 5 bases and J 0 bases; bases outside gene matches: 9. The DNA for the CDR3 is TGTGCCAGCAGTCGCCTTTCTAGCGGGGCTAGCACAGATACGCAGTATTTT. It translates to CASSRLSSGASTDTQYF.

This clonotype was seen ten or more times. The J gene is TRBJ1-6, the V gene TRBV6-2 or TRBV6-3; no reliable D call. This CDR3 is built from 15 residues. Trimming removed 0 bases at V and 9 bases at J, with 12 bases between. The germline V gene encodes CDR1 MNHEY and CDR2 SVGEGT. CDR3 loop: CASSYSNIRTSPLHF. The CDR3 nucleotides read TGTGCCAGCAGTTACTCGAATATTAGGACTTCACCCCTCCACTTT.

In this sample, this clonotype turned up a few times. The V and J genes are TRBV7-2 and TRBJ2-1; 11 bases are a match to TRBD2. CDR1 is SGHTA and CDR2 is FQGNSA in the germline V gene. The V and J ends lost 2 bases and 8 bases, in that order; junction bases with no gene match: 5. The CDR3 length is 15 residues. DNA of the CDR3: TGTGCCAGCAGCTTATTTACTAGCGGGGGCTATGAGCAGTTCTTC. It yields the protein CASSLFTSGGYEQFF. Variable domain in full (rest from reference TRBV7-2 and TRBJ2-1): GAGVSQSPSNKVTEKGKDVELRCDPISGHTALYWYRQSLGQGLEFLIYFQGNSAPDKSGLPSDRFSAERTGGSVSTLTIQRTQQEDSAVYLCASSLFTSGGYEQFFGPGTRLTVL.

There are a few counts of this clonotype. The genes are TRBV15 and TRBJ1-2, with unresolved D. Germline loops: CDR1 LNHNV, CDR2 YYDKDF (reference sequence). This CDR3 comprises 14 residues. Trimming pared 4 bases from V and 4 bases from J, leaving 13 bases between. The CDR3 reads CATSTPGWTYGYTF. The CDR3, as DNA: TGTGCCACCAGCACCCCCGGGTGGACCTATGGCTACACCTTC.

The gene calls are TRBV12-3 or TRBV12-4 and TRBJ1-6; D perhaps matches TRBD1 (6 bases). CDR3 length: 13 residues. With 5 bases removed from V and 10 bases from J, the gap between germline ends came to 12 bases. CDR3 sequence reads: CASSRAGASPLHF. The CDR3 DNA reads TGTGCCAGCAGTAGGGCAGGGGCCTCACCCCTCCACTTT.

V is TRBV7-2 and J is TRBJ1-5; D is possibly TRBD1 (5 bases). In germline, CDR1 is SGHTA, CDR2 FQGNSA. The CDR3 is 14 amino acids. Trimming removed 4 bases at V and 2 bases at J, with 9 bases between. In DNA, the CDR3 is TGTGCCAGCAGCTATACAGGTGGCAATCAGCCCCAGCATTTT. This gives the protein CASSYTGGNQPQHF.

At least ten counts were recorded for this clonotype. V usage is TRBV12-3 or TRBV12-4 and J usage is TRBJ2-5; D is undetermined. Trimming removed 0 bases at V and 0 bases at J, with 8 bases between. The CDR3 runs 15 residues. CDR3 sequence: CASSLAAGDQETQYF. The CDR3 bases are TGTGCCAGCAGTTTAGCGGCAGGAGACCAAGAGACCCAGTACTTC.

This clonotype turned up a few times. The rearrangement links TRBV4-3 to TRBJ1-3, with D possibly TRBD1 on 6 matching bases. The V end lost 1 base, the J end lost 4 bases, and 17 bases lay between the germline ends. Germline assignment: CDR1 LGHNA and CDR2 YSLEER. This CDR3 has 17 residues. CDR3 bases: TGCGCCAGCAGCCAAGCTCCCTCAGGGGCGCAGGGAAACACCATATATTTT. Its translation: CASSQAPSGAQGNTIYF.

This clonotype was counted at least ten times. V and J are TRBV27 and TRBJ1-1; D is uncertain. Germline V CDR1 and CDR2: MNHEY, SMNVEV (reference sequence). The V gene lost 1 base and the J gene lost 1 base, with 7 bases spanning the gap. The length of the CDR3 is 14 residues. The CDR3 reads CASSLLSRNTEAFF. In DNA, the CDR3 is TGTGCCAGCAGTTTATTGAGCAGGAACACTGAAGCTTTCTTT.

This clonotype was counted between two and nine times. The CDR3, as DNA: TGCAGCGTTGCAACCGGGACAGGGAGTGGAAACACCATATATTTT. Translation gives CSVATGTGSGNTIYF. J is TRBJ1-3 and V is TRBV29-1; 9 bases are shared with TRBD1. The ends lost 4 bases at V and 3 bases at J; junction bases unmatched: 7. The V gene's germline CDR1 is SQVTM and CDR2 ANQGSEA. This CDR3 comprises 15 residues.

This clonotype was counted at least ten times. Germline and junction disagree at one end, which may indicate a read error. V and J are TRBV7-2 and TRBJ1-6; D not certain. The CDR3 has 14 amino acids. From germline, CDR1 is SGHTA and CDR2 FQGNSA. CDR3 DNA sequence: TGTGCCAGCAGCTTAGTTGGGTATAGTTCACCCCTCCACTTT. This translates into CASSLVGYSSPLHF.

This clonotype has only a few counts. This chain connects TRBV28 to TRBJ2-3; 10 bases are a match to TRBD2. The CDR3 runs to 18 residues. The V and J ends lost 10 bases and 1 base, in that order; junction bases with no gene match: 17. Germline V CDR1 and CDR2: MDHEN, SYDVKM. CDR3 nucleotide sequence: TGTGCCACAAGGGAGCGGGGGGGCCGGGGGTCGCGCACAGATACGCAGTATTTT. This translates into CATRERGGRGSRTDTQYF.

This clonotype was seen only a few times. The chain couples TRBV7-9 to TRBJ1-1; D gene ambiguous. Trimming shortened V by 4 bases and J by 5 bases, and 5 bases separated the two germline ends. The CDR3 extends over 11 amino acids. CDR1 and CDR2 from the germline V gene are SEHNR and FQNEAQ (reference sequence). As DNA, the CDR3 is TGTGCCAGCAGCTCCACGACTGAAGCTTTCTTT. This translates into CASSSTTEAFF.

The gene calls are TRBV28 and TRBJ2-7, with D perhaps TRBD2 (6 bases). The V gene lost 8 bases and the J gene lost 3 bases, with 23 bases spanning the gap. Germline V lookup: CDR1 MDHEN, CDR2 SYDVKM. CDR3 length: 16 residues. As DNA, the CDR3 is TGTGCCAGCTGCCCCACGGGACTCACACGGCACTACGAGCAGTACTTC. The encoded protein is CASCPTGLTRHYEQYF.

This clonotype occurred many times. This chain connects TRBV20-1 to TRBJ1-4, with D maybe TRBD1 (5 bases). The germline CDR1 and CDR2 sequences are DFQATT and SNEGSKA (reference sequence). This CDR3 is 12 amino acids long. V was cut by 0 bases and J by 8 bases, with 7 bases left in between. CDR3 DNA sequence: TGCAGTGCTAGAGATCAGGGAGAAAAACTGTTTTTT. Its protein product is CSARDQGEKLFF.

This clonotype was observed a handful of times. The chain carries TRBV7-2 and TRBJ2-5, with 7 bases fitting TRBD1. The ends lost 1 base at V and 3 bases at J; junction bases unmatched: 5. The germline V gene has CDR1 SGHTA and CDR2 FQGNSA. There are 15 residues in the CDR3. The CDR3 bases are TGTGCCAGCAGCTTAGTACTGACAGGGAAAGAGACCCAGTACTTC. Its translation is CASSLVLTGKETQYF.

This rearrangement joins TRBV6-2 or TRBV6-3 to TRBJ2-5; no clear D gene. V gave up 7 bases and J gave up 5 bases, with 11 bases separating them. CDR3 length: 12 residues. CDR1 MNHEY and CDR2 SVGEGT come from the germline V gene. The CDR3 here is CASKKGLETQYF. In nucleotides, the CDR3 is TGTGCCAGCAAAAAGGGCCTCGAGACCCAGTACTTC.

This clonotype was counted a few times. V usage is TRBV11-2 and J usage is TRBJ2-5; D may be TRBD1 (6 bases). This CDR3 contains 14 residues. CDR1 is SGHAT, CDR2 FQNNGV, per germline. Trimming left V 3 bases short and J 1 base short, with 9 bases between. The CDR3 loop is CASSFGQTQETQYF. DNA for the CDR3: TGTGCCAGCAGCTTTGGACAGACCCAAGAGACCCAGTACTTC.

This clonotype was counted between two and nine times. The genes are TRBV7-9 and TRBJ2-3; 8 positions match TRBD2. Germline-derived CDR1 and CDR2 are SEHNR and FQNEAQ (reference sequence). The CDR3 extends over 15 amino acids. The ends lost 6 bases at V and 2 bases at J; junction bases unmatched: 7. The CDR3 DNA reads TGTGCCAGCAGGCGGGGGGACGGATACACAGATACGCAGTATTTT. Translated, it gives CASRRGDGYTDTQYF.

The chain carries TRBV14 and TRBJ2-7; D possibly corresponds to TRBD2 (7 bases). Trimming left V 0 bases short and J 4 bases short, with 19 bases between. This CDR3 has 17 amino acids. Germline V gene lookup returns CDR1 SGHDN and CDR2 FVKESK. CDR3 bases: TGTGCCAGCAGCCAAGATCATTGGGGGGGCGCAGGGTACGAGCAGTACTTC. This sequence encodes CASSQDHWGGAGYEQYF.